The rows below give T cell receptor beta chains drawn from one sample of a study of T-cell reconstitution after alpha-beta-depleted transplantation in children. From the PCR reads, TCRdb called clonotypes with MiXCR, one entry per CDR3 protein. The sample carries some 110,000 distinct CDR3 sequences, about 9.3% recorded once. Specimen: PBMCs, collected before TCRalphabeta/CD19-depleted stem cell transplant. Receptors originate from a boy between 2 and 10 years old with acute lymphoblastic leukemia, due to receive a stem cell transplant. Both conserved end residues are part of each CDR3. D genes are given only for firm matches. The size field is filled for only some rows; it gives once, few, many or a size class.

cdr3_length,j_call,d_call,clone_size,v_call,cdr3_nt,cdr3_aa
14,TRBJ1-6,NA,few,TRBV12-3/TRBV12-4,TGTGCCAGCAGGCTTTGGGGGTTGGAATCACCCCTCCACTTT,CASRLWGLESPLHF
12,TRBJ2-5,NA,NA,TRBV29-1,TGCAGCGTGTACAGGCAGGGGGAGACCCAGTACTTC,CSVYRQGETQYF
17,TRBJ1-1,NA,NA,TRBV7-2,TGTGCCAGCAGTCACAAACCGGGACGGCTTATGAACACTGAAGCTTTCTTT,CASSHKPGRLMNTEAFF
19,TRBJ2-5,NA,few,TRBV5-1,TGCGCCAGCAGCTTGGCGGGCCTGCCTAAGGTCAACAAGCAGGAGACCCAGTACTTC,CASSLAGLPKVNKQETQYF
17,TRBJ2-7,TRBD2,many,TRBV12-3/TRBV12-4,TGTGCCAGCAGTTTAGCTAGCGGGAGGATTCTTGGCTACGAGCAGTACTTC,CASSLASGRILGYEQYF
14,TRBJ2-1,NA,NA,TRBV6-1,TGTGCCACGAGACCCACTAGCTCCTACAATGAGCAGTTCTTC,CATRPTSSYNEQFF
16,TRBJ2-1,NA,few,TRBV12-5,TGTGCTAGTGGCTCCTTCACAGGATTTTCCTACAATGAGCAGTTCTTC,CASGSFTGFSYNEQFF
14,TRBJ1-6,NA,NA,TRBV27,TGTGCCAGCCGACCTGGGGGTTATAATTCACCCCTCCACTTT,CASRPGGYNSPLHF
18,TRBJ1-4,TRBD1,few,TRBV20-1,TGCAGTGCTAGGGGGGTAGTTCCGACAGGGAGGCAGGGGGAAAAACTGTTTTTT,CSARGVVPTGRQGEKLFF
12,TRBJ2-3,TRBD2,many,TRBV20-1,TGCAGTGCTAGGCTAGCGGGAGATACGCAGTATTTT,CSARLAGDTQYF
15,TRBJ2-7,TRBD2,NA,TRBV12-3/TRBV12-4,TGTGCCAGCAGTTATAAAGCGGGAGAGTCCTACGAGCAGTACTTC,CASSYKAGESYEQYF
16,TRBJ1-2,NA,many,TRBV6-5,TGTGCCAGCAGTCCACACCCCGCGACAGTTAACTATGGCTACACCTTC,CASSPHPATVNYGYTF
15,TRBJ2-6,NA,NA,TRBV5-1,TGCGCCAGCAGCGAGATTTCATCTGGGGCCAACGTCCTGACTTTC,CASSEISSGANVLTF
15,TRBJ2-1,NA,few,TRBV24-1,TGTGCCACCAGTGATTTGAGGCAGGGGAACAATGAGCAGTTCTTC,CATSDLRQGNNEQFF
14,TRBJ2-5,TRBD1,few,TRBV27,TGTGCCAGCAGTTCCCTGGACAGGGTGGAGACCCAGTACTTC,CASSSLDRVETQYF
17,TRBJ1-5,NA,NA,TRBV4-2,TGTGCCAGCAGCCAAGCCGCCGAAGGGTATAGCAATCAGCCCCAGCATTTT,CASSQAAEGYSNQPQHF
13,TRBJ1-5,NA,NA,TRBV20-1,TGCAGTGCTAGAGATGCCGGGTTACTGGCCCAGCATTTT,CSARDAGLLAQHF
13,TRBJ1-3,NA,NA,TRBV15,TGTGCCACCAGCAGAATATCTGGAAACACCATATATTTT,CATSRISGNTIYF
13,TRBJ2-3,NA,NA,TRBV3-1,TGTGCCAGCAGCCGGCGACCGTTGGATACGCAGTATTTT,CASSRRPLDTQYF
14,TRBJ1-5,NA,NA,TRBV7-2,TGTGCCAGCAGCTTAGCGACGGGCGCGCGGCCCCAGCATTTT,CASSLATGARPQHF
15,TRBJ2-1,TRBD2,NA,TRBV18,TGTGCCAGCTCACGGGGAGGGAACTCCTACAATGAGCAGTTCTTC,CASSRGGNSYNEQFF
15,TRBJ1-5,NA,many,TRBV28,TGTGCCAGCAGCGACGGGAGACTTAGCAATCAGCCCCAGCATTTT,CASSDGRLSNQPQHF
15,TRBJ2-1,TRBD1,once,TRBV7-9,TGTGCCAGCAGCTCCCGGACAGGGCCCTACAATGAGCAGTTCTTC,CASSSRTGPYNEQFF
14,TRBJ2-7,TRBD1,few,TRBV15,TGTGCCACCAGCAGCGGGACAGGGGGTAACGAGCAGTACTTC,CATSSGTGGNEQYF
14,TRBJ2-5,NA,few,TRBV7-2,TGTGCCAGCAGCTTATTAGGTGGGGAAGAGACCCAGTACTTC,CASSLLGGEETQYF
14,TRBJ2-1,TRBD2,NA,TRBV27,TGTGCCAGCAGCTGGGCGGGAGGCCACAATGAGCAGTTCTTC,CASSWAGGHNEQFF
13,TRBJ1-1,NA,few,TRBV27,TGTGCCAGCAGCCGACTCCACAACACTGAAGCTTTCTTT,CASSRLHNTEAFF
15,TRBJ1-6,TRBD1,many,TRBV12-3/TRBV12-4,TGTGCCAGCAGTTTACTTACAGGGGGTAATTCACCCCTCCACTTT,CASSLLTGGNSPLHF
18,TRBJ2-1,TRBD2,NA,TRBV3-1,TGTGCCACCAGCCCCCGACTAGCGGGAGGCCCTAATTACAATGAGCAGTTCTTC,CATSPRLAGGPNYNEQFF
14,TRBJ1-2,NA,many,TRBV4-1,TGCGCCAGCAGCCAAGAGGAACTCAACTATGGCTACACCTTC,CASSQEELNYGYTF
15,TRBJ2-5,NA,NA,TRBV20-1,TGCAGTGCTAGTGTGGCAGGGGGGTTCCAAGAGACCCAGTACTTC,CSASVAGGFQETQYF
15,TRBJ2-3,NA,NA,TRBV5-1,TGCGCCAGCAGCTTCGGCAGCGGGAGCACAGATACGCAGTATTTT,CASSFGSGSTDTQYF
14,TRBJ2-3,TRBD2,once,TRBV7-8,TGTGCCAGCGGACTAGCGGAAAACACAGATACGCAGTATTTT,CASGLAENTDTQYF
18,TRBJ2-1,TRBD2,few,TRBV27,TGTGCCAGCAGTTTACGGCTAGCGGGTAGGAGCTCCTACAATGAGCAGTTCTTC,CASSLRLAGRSSYNEQFF
15,TRBJ2-3,TRBD2,few,TRBV12-3/TRBV12-4,TGTGCCAGCAGCCAGACTAGCGGGAGGGCAGATACGCAGTATTTT,CASSQTSGRADTQYF
16,TRBJ2-1,TRBD2,few,TRBV12-3/TRBV12-4,TGTGCCAGCAGTTTCTGGGCGGGAGGGCCTCGGAATGAGCAGTTCTTC,CASSFWAGGPRNEQFF
16,TRBJ2-1,TRBD2,few,TRBV20-1,TGCAGTGCTGAGGGACTAGCGGGAGCACCCCACAATGAGCAGTTCTTC,CSAEGLAGAPHNEQFF
14,TRBJ1-5,TRBD1,few,TRBV24-1,TGTGCCACCAGTGCTACAGGGGGCAATCAGCCCCAGCATTTT,CATSATGGNQPQHF
13,TRBJ1-1,TRBD1,NA,TRBV6-5,TGTGCCAGCAATTACAGGGGGAACACTGAAGCTTTCTTT,CASNYRGNTEAFF
12,TRBJ2-1,NA,few,TRBV7-2,TGTGCCAGCAGCTTAGCGGAGAATGAGCAGTTCTTC,CASSLAENEQFF
12,TRBJ2-5,NA,NA,TRBV6-6,TGTGCCAGCAGTGGACAGCAAGAGACCCAGTACTTC,CASSGQQETQYF
15,TRBJ1-1,NA,NA,TRBV7-8,TGTGCCAGCAGCCTAGTTGGGGTCCAGAACACTGAAGCTTTCTTT,CASSLVGVQNTEAFF
11,TRBJ2-1,NA,few,TRBV20-1,TGCAGTGCAATGACTGGGAATGAGCAGTTCTTC,CSAMTGNEQFF
17,TRBJ1-1,NA,few,TRBV27,TGTGCCAGCAGTCTCCTTGGTTTGTCGTCGAGGAACACTGAAGCTTTCTTT,CASSLLGLSSRNTEAFF
16,TRBJ2-1,NA,many,TRBV20-1,TGCAGTGCTAGAGCTCTCGGGAGTCTCGTTTACAATGAGCAGTTCTTC,CSARALGSLVYNEQFF
14,TRBJ2-1,NA,NA,TRBV5-5,TGTGCCAGCAGCTTTTGGGGTGGGTACAATGAGCAGTTCTTC,CASSFWGGYNEQFF
14,TRBJ2-5,TRBD1,many,TRBV5-6,TGTGCCAGCAGCCGACAGGGAGTTGGGGAGACCCAGTACTTC,CASSRQGVGETQYF
16,TRBJ2-7,TRBD2,NA,TRBV2,TGTGCCAGCAGTGAACAGAGCGGGAGGAGCTCCTACGAGCAGTACTTC,CASSEQSGRSSYEQYF
14,TRBJ2-7,NA,few,TRBV5-1,TGCGCCAGCAGCTGGGGACGTTCAGATGGCGAGCAGTACTTC,CASSWGRSDGEQYF
19,TRBJ2-5,TRBD2,few,TRBV20-1,TGCAGTGCTAGAGATCTAGCGGCTAGCGGGCGTCGGTCGTCGGAGACCCAGTACTTC,CSARDLAASGRRSSETQYF
14,TRBJ2-3,NA,NA,TRBV7-9,TGTGCCAGCAGCCCCCGGGGGAGCACAGATACGCAGTATTTT,CASSPRGSTDTQYF
16,TRBJ2-5,TRBD2,few,TRBV5-1,TGCGCCAGCAGCTTGGCCGCGCTAGCGGGGGGGGAGACCCAGTACTTC,CASSLAALAGGETQYF
15,TRBJ2-3,TRBD2,few,TRBV27,TGTGCCAGCAGTTTCCGGGCGGGAGGGATAGATACGCAGTATTTT,CASSFRAGGIDTQYF
13,TRBJ1-1,NA,many,TRBV6-1,TGTGCCAGCAGTCTGCAGGGTGACACTGAAGCTTTCTTT,CASSLQGDTEAFF
18,TRBJ2-1,TRBD2,NA,TRBV29-1,TGCAGCGTTGAAGAATATAAAAAAACCGGTACTAGCGGGAGGAAGCAGTTCTTC,CSVEEYKKTGTSGRKQFF
14,TRBJ2-2,NA,NA,TRBV5-1,TGCGCCAGCAGCTCCTACCCGAACACCGGGGAGCTGTTTTTT,CASSSYPNTGELFF
18,TRBJ2-1,TRBD2,many,TRBV20-1,TGCAGTGCTCCCGGGACTAGCGGCCCTCTCTCCTCCTACAATGAGCAGTTCTTC,CSAPGTSGPLSSYNEQFF
16,TRBJ2-3,TRBD1,many,TRBV11-2,TGTGCCAGCAGCTTGGACGACAGGGTGTTCACAGATACGCAGTATTTT,CASSLDDRVFTDTQYF
13,TRBJ2-5,NA,many,TRBV5-1,TGCGCCAGCAGCCCCTCTAGCGTGGAGACCCAGTACTTC,CASSPSSVETQYF